The rows below give T cell receptor beta chains drawn from one sample of a study of early T cells in non-severe SARS-CoV-2 infection. TCRdb passed the 5' RACE reads through MiXCR, listing each CDR3 protein once. The table shows over 45,000 distinct CDR3 sequences, with roughly a tenth occurring only once. The sample was whole blood. All receptors come from an adult who was a healthcare worker with PCR-confirmed SARS-CoV-2 infection or an uninfected control (not recorded which). Each CDR3 is given with its conserved first and last residue. A D gene is named only where the DNA matches it firmly. A clone size is listed for some rows: how often the clone was seen (once, few, many), or a class if it is expanded.

J gene: TRBJ2-5; V gene: TRBV30; D gene: -; clone size: many; CDR3 length: 13; CDR3 protein: CAWSNNPGETQYF; CDR3 DNA: TGTGCCTGGAGTAATAACCCCGGGGAGACCCAGTACTTC
J gene: TRBJ2-1; V gene: TRBV21-1; D gene: -; clone size: few; CDR3 length: 16; CDR3 protein: CASSRAVYTSYNEQFF; CDR3 DNA: TGTGCCAGCAGCAGAGCGGTCTATACCTCCTACAATGAGCAGTTCTTC
J gene: TRBJ2-7; V gene: TRBV20-1; D gene: -; clone size: -; CDR3 length: 13; CDR3 protein: CSARVLVKYEQYF; CDR3 DNA: TGCAGTGCTAGAGTCTTAGTTAAATACGAGCAGTACTTC
J gene: TRBJ2-1; V gene: TRBV20-1; D gene: -; clone size: few; CDR3 length: 14; CDR3 protein: CSAPSPAGHNEQFF; CDR3 DNA: TGCAGTGCGCCCAGCCCCGCTGGCCACAATGAGCAGTTCTTC
J gene: TRBJ2-7; V gene: TRBV29-1; D gene: TRBD1; clone size: -; CDR3 length: 13; CDR3 protein: CSVARDRGYEQDF; CDR3 DNA: TGCAGCGTTGCCCGGGACAGGGGCTACGAGCAGGACTTC
J gene: TRBJ1-2; V gene: TRBV5-1; D gene: TRBD1; clone size: many; CDR3 length: 14; CDR3 protein: CASSLGDSLTGYTF; CDR3 DNA: TGCGCCAGCAGCTTGGGGGACAGTTTAACTGGCTACACCTTC
J gene: TRBJ2-3; V gene: TRBV7-9; D gene: TRBD2; clone size: many; CDR3 length: 15; CDR3 protein: CASSSQRGSADTQYF; CDR3 DNA: TGTGCCAGCAGCTCCCAGCGGGGTTCGGCAGATACGCAGTATTTT
J gene: TRBJ2-3; V gene: TRBV20-1; D gene: -; clone size: -; CDR3 length: 13; CDR3 protein: CSAKVMSTDTQYF; CDR3 DNA: TGCAGTGCTAAAGTGATGAGCACAGATACGCAGTATTTT
J gene: TRBJ2-7; V gene: TRBV7-2; D gene: TRBD2; clone size: -; CDR3 length: 15; CDR3 protein: CASSLAGTSGYEQYF; CDR3 DNA: TGTGCCAGCAGCTTAGCGGGGACTAGCGGATACGAGCAGTACTTC
J gene: TRBJ2-5; V gene: TRBV5-1; D gene: -; clone size: few; CDR3 length: 13; CDR3 protein: CASSFVGGETQYF; CDR3 DNA: TGCGCCAGCAGCTTCGTCGGGGGAGAGACCCAGTACTTC
J gene: TRBJ1-1; V gene: TRBV10-3; D gene: TRBD1; clone size: many; CDR3 length: 14; CDR3 protein: CAISDSTGGTEAFF; CDR3 DNA: TGTGCCATCAGTGATTCTACAGGGGGCACTGAAGCTTTCTTT
J gene: TRBJ2-7; V gene: TRBV18; D gene: -; clone size: -; CDR3 length: 12; CDR3 protein: CASSDSSYEQYF; CDR3 DNA: TGTGCCAGCTCCGACAGCTCCTACGAGCAGTACTTC
J gene: TRBJ1-5; V gene: TRBV2; D gene: -; clone size: -; CDR3 length: 13; CDR3 protein: CASSVDSNQPQHF; CDR3 DNA: TGTGCCAGCAGTGTTGATAGCAATCAGCCCCAGCATTTT
J gene: TRBJ2-6; V gene: TRBV29-1; D gene: -; clone size: -; CDR3 length: 11; CDR3 protein: CSVEDANVLTF; CDR3 DNA: TGCAGCGTTGAGGACGCCAACGTCCTGACTTTC
J gene: TRBJ1-3; V gene: TRBV12-3/TRBV12-4; D gene: TRBD1; clone size: many; CDR3 length: 16; CDR3 protein: CASRPTGGYSGNTIYF; CDR3 DNA: TGTGCCAGCAGACCGACAGGGGGATACTCTGGAAACACCATATATTTT
J gene: TRBJ1-2; V gene: TRBV5-1; D gene: -; clone size: many; CDR3 length: 17; CDR3 protein: CASSLDPDSKPYYGYTF; CDR3 DNA: TGCGCCAGCAGCTTGGATCCTGACAGTAAGCCTTACTATGGCTACACCTTC
J gene: TRBJ2-3; V gene: TRBV29-1; D gene: TRBD1; clone size: -; CDR3 length: 13; CDR3 protein: CSVSRGNTDTQYF; CDR3 DNA: TGCAGCGTATCCAGGGGGAACACAGATACGCAGTATTTT
J gene: TRBJ2-4; V gene: TRBV4-2; D gene: TRBD2; clone size: -; CDR3 length: 15; CDR3 protein: CASSQAWTSKNIQYF; CDR3 DNA: TGTGCCAGCAGCCAAGCGTGGACTAGCAAAAACATTCAGTACTTC
J gene: TRBJ2-1; V gene: TRBV6-1; D gene: -; clone size: few; CDR3 length: 15; CDR3 protein: CASSSRRTGLGEQFF; CDR3 DNA: TGTGCCAGCAGTTCGCGTCGGACAGGACTAGGAGAGCAGTTCTTC
J gene: TRBJ2-5; V gene: TRBV5-4; D gene: -; clone size: many; CDR3 length: 14; CDR3 protein: CASSFGQGQETQYF; CDR3 DNA: TGTGCCAGCAGCTTCGGGCAGGGCCAAGAGACCCAGTACTTC
J gene: TRBJ2-1; V gene: TRBV20-1; D gene: -; clone size: -; CDR3 length: 15; CDR3 protein: CSALRGRSSYNEQFF; CDR3 DNA: TGCAGTGCTCTAAGAGGGAGGAGCTCCTACAATGAGCAGTTCTTC
J gene: TRBJ2-5; V gene: TRBV11-2; D gene: TRBD1; clone size: few; CDR3 length: 19; CDR3 protein: CASSLDWQGAGAGMETQYF; CDR3 DNA: TGTGCCAGCAGCTTAGATTGGCAGGGGGCAGGGGCAGGGATGGAGACCCAGTACTTC
J gene: TRBJ2-7; V gene: TRBV23-1; D gene: -; clone size: -; CDR3 length: 13; CDR3 protein: CASADITGYEQYF; CDR3 DNA: TGCGCCAGCGCGGATATAACGGGCTACGAGCAGTACTTC
J gene: TRBJ2-3; V gene: TRBV5-4; D gene: TRBD2; clone size: few; CDR3 length: 16; CDR3 protein: CASSLLTSGSIDTQYF; CDR3 DNA: TGTGCCAGCAGCTTGTTGACTAGCGGGAGTATTGATACGCAGTATTTT
J gene: TRBJ2-3; V gene: TRBV4-3; D gene: TRBD2; clone size: few; CDR3 length: 17; CDR3 protein: CASSQEAGAGRGDTQYF; CDR3 DNA: TGCGCCAGCAGCCAAGAAGCGGGTGCGGGGAGGGGAGATACGCAGTATTTT
J gene: TRBJ1-1; V gene: TRBV12-3/TRBV12-4; D gene: -; clone size: many; CDR3 length: 14; CDR3 protein: CASSLVTLNTEAFF; CDR3 DNA: TGTGCCAGCAGTTTAGTTACATTGAACACTGAAGCTTTCTTT
J gene: TRBJ2-7; V gene: TRBV28; D gene: TRBD1; clone size: few; CDR3 length: 16; CDR3 protein: CASSPLDRAPWGEQYF; CDR3 DNA: TGTGCCAGCAGCCCTTTGGACAGGGCCCCTTGGGGAGAGCAGTACTTC
J gene: TRBJ2-1; V gene: TRBV11-1; D gene: TRBD2; clone size: -; CDR3 length: 18; CDR3 protein: CASSRGAGLADSYNEQFF; CDR3 DNA: TGTGCCAGCAGCCGAGGGGCGGGACTAGCGGACTCATACAATGAGCAGTTCTTC
J gene: TRBJ2-5; V gene: TRBV12-3/TRBV12-4; D gene: TRBD1; clone size: -; CDR3 length: 13; CDR3 protein: CASTETGHETQYF; CDR3 DNA: TGTGCCAGCACCGAGACAGGGCACGAGACCCAGTACTTC
J gene: TRBJ2-6; V gene: TRBV5-1; D gene: TRBD1; clone size: many; CDR3 length: 17; CDR3 protein: CASSMDRGRSGANVLTF; CDR3 DNA: TGCGCCAGCAGCATGGACAGGGGGAGGTCTGGGGCCAACGTCCTGACTTTC
J gene: TRBJ2-1; V gene: TRBV2; D gene: -; clone size: -; CDR3 length: 14; CDR3 protein: CASSGVIYQNEQFF; CDR3 DNA: TGTGCCAGCAGTGGTGTGATATATCAAAATGAGCAGTTCTTC
J gene: TRBJ2-3; V gene: TRBV5-6; D gene: -; clone size: many; CDR3 length: 14; CDR3 protein: CASSETVGTDTQYF; CDR3 DNA: TGTGCCAGCAGCGAAACTGTGGGGACAGATACGCAGTATTTT
J gene: TRBJ2-2; V gene: TRBV5-1; D gene: TRBD1; clone size: few; CDR3 length: 15; CDR3 protein: CASSPDRANTGELFF; CDR3 DNA: TGCGCCAGCAGCCCGGACAGGGCGAACACCGGGGAGCTGTTTTTT
J gene: TRBJ1-5; V gene: TRBV5-1; D gene: -; clone size: many; CDR3 length: 13; CDR3 protein: CASSLGPGQPQHF; CDR3 DNA: TGCGCCAGCAGCCTAGGGCCTGGTCAGCCCCAGCATTTT
J gene: TRBJ1-5; V gene: TRBV10-3; D gene: -; clone size: many; CDR3 length: 13; CDR3 protein: CASGGVQNQPQHF; CDR3 DNA: TGTGCCAGCGGAGGGGTTCAGAATCAGCCCCAGCATTTT
J gene: TRBJ2-1; V gene: TRBV10-3; D gene: TRBD1; clone size: few; CDR3 length: 16; CDR3 protein: CAISESIGTGGNEQFF; CDR3 DNA: TGTGCCATCAGTGAGTCGATTGGGACAGGGGGCAATGAGCAGTTCTTC
J gene: TRBJ2-5; V gene: TRBV13; D gene: -; clone size: -; CDR3 length: 12; CDR3 protein: CASSATFETQYF; CDR3 DNA: TGTGCCAGCAGTGCCACCTTTGAGACCCAGTACTTC
J gene: TRBJ1-1; V gene: TRBV5-5; D gene: TRBD1; clone size: -; CDR3 length: 16; CDR3 protein: CASTPSGTGRWTEAFF; CDR3 DNA: TGTGCCAGCACCCCCTCCGGGACAGGGCGGTGGACTGAAGCTTTCTTT
J gene: TRBJ2-2; V gene: TRBV12-3/TRBV12-4; D gene: -; clone size: -; CDR3 length: 14; CDR3 protein: CASSASWGYGELFF; CDR3 DNA: TGTGCCAGCAGTGCCTCATGGGGCTACGGGGAGCTGTTTTTT
J gene: TRBJ2-7; V gene: TRBV3-1; D gene: TRBD1; clone size: many; CDR3 length: 13; CDR3 protein: CASSHTTGGEQYF; CDR3 DNA: TGTGCCAGCAGCCACACGACAGGGGGCGAGCAGTACTTC
J gene: TRBJ1-1; V gene: TRBV18; D gene: TRBD1; clone size: many; CDR3 length: 14; CDR3 protein: CASSGDRGNTEAFF; CDR3 DNA: TGTGCCAGCTCGGGGGACAGGGGGAACACTGAAGCTTTCTTT
J gene: TRBJ2-1; V gene: TRBV20-1; D gene: TRBD2; clone size: few; CDR3 length: 15; CDR3 protein: CSAEGTSGAYNEQFF; CDR3 DNA: TGCAGTGCCGAAGGGACTAGCGGGGCCTACAATGAGCAGTTCTTC
J gene: TRBJ1-1; V gene: TRBV5-1; D gene: -; clone size: many; CDR3 length: 14; CDR3 protein: CASSSDSLNTEAFF; CDR3 DNA: TGCGCCAGCAGCTCAGACAGTTTGAACACTGAAGCTTTCTTT
J gene: TRBJ1-4; V gene: TRBV4-2; D gene: -; clone size: many; CDR3 length: 16; CDR3 protein: CASSQASGDYNEKLFF; CDR3 DNA: TGTGCCAGCAGCCAGGCCTCAGGGGATTATAATGAAAAACTGTTTTTT
J gene: TRBJ1-5; V gene: TRBV6-2/TRBV6-3; D gene: -; clone size: -; CDR3 length: 16; CDR3 protein: CASSYRVQPPNQPQHF; CDR3 DNA: TGTGCCAGCAGTTACCGAGTACAGCCTCCCAATCAGCCCCAGCATTTT
J gene: TRBJ2-1; V gene: TRBV5-1; D gene: -; clone size: few; CDR3 length: 12; CDR3 protein: CASSRDLDEQFF; CDR3 DNA: TGCGCCAGCAGTCGGGACTTGGATGAGCAGTTCTTC
J gene: TRBJ1-6; V gene: TRBV29-1; D gene: -; clone size: many; CDR3 length: 12; CDR3 protein: CSVLDWGSPLHF; CDR3 DNA: TGCAGCGTTCTGGACTGGGGTTCACCCCTCCACTTT
J gene: TRBJ2-1; V gene: TRBV20-1; D gene: TRBD2; clone size: many; CDR3 length: 16; CDR3 protein: CSADDPRLANYNEQFF; CDR3 DNA: TGCAGTGCTGACGACCCCCGACTAGCGAACTACAATGAGCAGTTCTTC
J gene: TRBJ2-7; V gene: TRBV12-3/TRBV12-4; D gene: -; clone size: -; CDR3 length: 20; CDR3 protein: CASSSTLRGGRLPGTYEQYF; CDR3 DNA: TGTGCCAGCAGCTCCACCCTCAGGGGGGGAAGGTTGCCGGGGACCTACGAGCAGTACTTC
J gene: TRBJ1-4; V gene: TRBV5-1; D gene: -; clone size: many; CDR3 length: 15; CDR3 protein: CASRKGLATNEKLFF; CDR3 DNA: TGCGCCAGCAGGAAGGGTTTAGCAACTAATGAAAAACTGTTTTTT
J gene: TRBJ1-1; V gene: TRBV3-1; D gene: -; clone size: few; CDR3 length: 12; CDR3 protein: CASSLGEYEAFF; CDR3 DNA: TGTGCCAGCAGCTTAGGTGAATATGAAGCTTTCTTT